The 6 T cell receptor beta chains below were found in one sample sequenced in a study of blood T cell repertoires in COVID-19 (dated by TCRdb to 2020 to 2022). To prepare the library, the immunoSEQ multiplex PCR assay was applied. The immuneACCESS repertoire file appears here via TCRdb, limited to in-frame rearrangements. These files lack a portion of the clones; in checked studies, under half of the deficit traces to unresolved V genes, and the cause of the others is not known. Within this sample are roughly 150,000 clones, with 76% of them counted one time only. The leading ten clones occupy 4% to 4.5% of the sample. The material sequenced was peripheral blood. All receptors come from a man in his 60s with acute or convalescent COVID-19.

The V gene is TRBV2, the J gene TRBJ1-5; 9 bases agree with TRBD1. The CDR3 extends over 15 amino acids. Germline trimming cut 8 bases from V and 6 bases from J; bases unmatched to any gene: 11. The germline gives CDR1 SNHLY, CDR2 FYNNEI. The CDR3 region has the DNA TGTGCCAGCCGCCTGGGACAGGGAGCTTCTCAGCCCCAGCATTTT. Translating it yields CASRLGQGASQPQHF.

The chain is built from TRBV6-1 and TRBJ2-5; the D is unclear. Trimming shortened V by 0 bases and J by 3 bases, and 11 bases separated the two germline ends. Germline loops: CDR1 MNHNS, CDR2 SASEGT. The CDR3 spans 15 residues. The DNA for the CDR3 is TGTGCCAGCAGTGAAGCCAGCGCCCAAAAAGAGACCCAGTACTTC. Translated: CASSEASAQKETQYF.

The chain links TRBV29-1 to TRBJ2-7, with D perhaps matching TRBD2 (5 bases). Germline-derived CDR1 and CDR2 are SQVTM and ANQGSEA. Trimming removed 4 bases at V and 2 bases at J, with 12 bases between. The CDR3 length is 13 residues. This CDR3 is CSVVGSGAYEQYF. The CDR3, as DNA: TGCAGCGTTGTAGGATCCGGGGCCTACGAGCAGTACTTC.

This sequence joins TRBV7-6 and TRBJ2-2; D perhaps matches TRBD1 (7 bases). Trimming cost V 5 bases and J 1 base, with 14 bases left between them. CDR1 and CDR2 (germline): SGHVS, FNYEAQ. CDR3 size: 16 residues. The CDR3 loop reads CASSQNQGGNTGELFF. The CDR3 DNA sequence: TGTGCCAGCAGCCAGAACCAGGGGGGGAACACCGGGGAGCTGTTTTTT.

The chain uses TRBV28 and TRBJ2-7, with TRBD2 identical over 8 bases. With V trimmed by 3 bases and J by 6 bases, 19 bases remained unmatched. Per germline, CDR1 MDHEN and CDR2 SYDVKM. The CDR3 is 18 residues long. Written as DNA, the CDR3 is TGTGCCAGCAGTTTTTTCTCCAGGAGAAACGGGAGGGCGGGCGAGCAGTACTTC. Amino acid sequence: CASSFFSRRNGRAGEQYF.

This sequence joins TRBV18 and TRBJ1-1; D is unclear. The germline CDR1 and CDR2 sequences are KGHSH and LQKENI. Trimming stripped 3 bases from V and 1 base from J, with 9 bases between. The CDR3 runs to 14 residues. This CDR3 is CASSPFSGNTEAFF. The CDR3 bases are TGTGCCAGCTCACCTTTTTCCGGGAACACTGAAGCTTTCTTT.